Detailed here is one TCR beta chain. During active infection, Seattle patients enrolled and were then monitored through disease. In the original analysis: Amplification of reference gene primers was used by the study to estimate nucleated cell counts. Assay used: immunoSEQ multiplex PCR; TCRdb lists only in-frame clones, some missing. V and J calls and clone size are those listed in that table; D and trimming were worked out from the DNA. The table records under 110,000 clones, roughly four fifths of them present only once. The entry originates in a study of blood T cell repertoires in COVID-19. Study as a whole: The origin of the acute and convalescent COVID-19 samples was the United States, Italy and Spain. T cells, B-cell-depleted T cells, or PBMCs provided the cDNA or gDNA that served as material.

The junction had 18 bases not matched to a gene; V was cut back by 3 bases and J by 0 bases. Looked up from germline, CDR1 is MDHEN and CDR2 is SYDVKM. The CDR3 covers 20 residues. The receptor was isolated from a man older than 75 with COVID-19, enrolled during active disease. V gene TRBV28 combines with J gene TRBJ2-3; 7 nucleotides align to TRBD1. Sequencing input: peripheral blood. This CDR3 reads CASSFSYRQGSPYSTDTQYF. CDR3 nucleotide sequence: TGTGCCAGCAGTTTCAGCTATAGACAGGGTTCTCCCTATAGCACAGATACGCAGTATTTT.